A single sample gave rise to the 21 T cell receptor beta chains below, sequenced in a study of cytomegalovirus exposure and HLA in healthy donors. This PCR relied on a set of 60 Vbeta primers and 13 Jbeta primers. Sequenced by immunoSEQ multiplex PCR; TCRdb stores in-frame clones only, minus some. The sample lists about 110,000 clones; approximately 80% were seen once. Sample: PBMCs. Source of these receptors: a man aged 60-69 years in good health and CMV-seronegative.

The chain links TRBV27 to TRBJ2-3; tentative D call: TRBD1 (6 bases). Trimming took 7 bases from V and 0 from J, leaving 11 bases between them. CDR1 MNHEY and CDR2 SMNVEV come from the germline V gene (reference sequence). The CDR3 runs to 14 residues. The CDR3 region is CASMLGGSTDTQYF. The CDR3 DNA reads TGTGCCAGCATGCTAGGGGGTAGCACAGATACGCAGTATTTT.

Written as DNA, the CDR3 is TGTGCCAGCAGCCGGGAAGGTGCCACTGAAAAACTGTTTTTT. It yields the protein CASSREGATEKLFF. The V call is TRBV5-6, the J call TRBJ1-4; no firm D call. The CDR3 sequence is 14 residues long. With 4 bases removed from V and 7 bases from J, the gap between germline ends came to 14 bases. In germline, CDR1 is SGHDT, CDR2 YYEEEE.

V usage is TRBV4-1 and J usage is TRBJ2-1; TRBD2 matches 16 bases. The J segment lost 2 bases and the V segment lost 4 bases, leaving 11 bases of the junction unmatched. The CDR3 has 20 amino acids. Per the germline V gene, CDR1 is MGHRA and CDR2 is YSYEKL. Here the CDR3 DNA reads TGCGCCAGCAGCCCCTCCGGGACTAGCGGGGGGGGTTGGCCCTACAATGAGCAGTTCTTC. This translates into CASSPSGTSGGGWPYNEQFF.

The V and J genes are TRBV18 and TRBJ1-2; possibly TRBD1 for D (6 bases). This CDR3 is built from 17 residues. Trimming removed 4 bases from V and 4 bases from J, with 22 bases in between. Germline V lookup: CDR1 KGHSH, CDR2 LQKENI. CDR3 amino acids: CASSRQRDKSYAYGYTF. In nucleotides, the CDR3 is TGTGCCAGCTCACGCCAGCGGGACAAGTCCTATGCCTATGGCTACACCTTC.

The J gene is TRBJ1-1, the V gene TRBV2; unclear D gene. The CDR3 extends over 14 amino acids. The V and J ends lost 6 bases and 0 bases respectively, with 11 bases between them. Germline CDR1 is SNHLY and CDR2 is FYNNEI. The CDR3 loop reads CASRELYMNTEAFF. The CDR3 DNA reads TGTGCCAGCAGGGAGTTATATATGAACACTGAAGCTTTCTTT.

This chain connects TRBV5-1 to TRBJ1-6; D call uncertain. The CDR3 loop spans 13 amino acids. The germline V and J ends were trimmed by 2 bases and 7 bases, with 7 bases remaining between them. Germline V gene sequence: CDR1 SGHRS, CDR2 YFSETQ. CDR3: CASSLYKNSPLHF. The CDR3 DNA sequence: TGCGCCAGCAGCTTATACAAGAATTCACCCCTCCACTTT.

The chain combines TRBV5-4 with TRBJ2-3; 8 bases match TRBD2. V dropped 3 bases and J dropped 4; count of bases not matched to a gene: 13. The CDR3 runs 17 residues. From germline, CDR1 is SGHNT and CDR2 YYREEE (reference sequence). CDR3: CASSSGAGGAMADTQYF. The CDR3 DNA sequence: TGTGCCAGCAGCTCCGGGGCGGGGGGAGCTATGGCAGATACGCAGTATTTT. The variable domain in full, completed from reference TRBV5-4 and TRBJ2-3, reads ETGVTQSPTHLIKTRGQQVTLRCSSQSGHNTVSWYQQALGQGPQFIFQYYREEENGRGNFPPRFSGLQFPNYSSELNVNALELDDSALYLCASSSGAGGAMADTQYFGPGTRLTVL.

This clone was counted a few times. This sequence joins TRBV4-1 and TRBJ2-1; 10 positions match TRBD2. CDR3 size: 16 residues. From germline, CDR1 is MGHRA and CDR2 YSYEKL. The trim removed 0 bases at V and 4 bases at J, leaving 3 bases unmatched. DNA of the CDR3: TGCGCCAGCAGCCAAGAGGGAGCGGGGGGGTACAATGAGCAGTTCTTC. This codes for CASSQEGAGGYNEQFF.

This clone was seen a single time. The rearrangement uses TRBV19 and TRBJ1-2; 9 bases match TRBD1. This CDR3 comprises 16 residues. The germline V gene has CDR1 LNHDA and CDR2 SQIVND (reference sequence). V was pared by 3 bases and J by 2 bases, with 7 bases of the junction left unmatched. For the CDR3, the DNA is TGTGCCAGTAGTATCAACCCTGGGACAGGGAACTATGGCTACACCTTC. Encoded protein: CASSINPGTGNYGYTF.

This chain uses TRBV27 with TRBJ2-1; TRBD1 aligns across 9 bases. The CDR3 is 13 residues long. Per germline, CDR1 MNHEY and CDR2 SMNVEV (reference sequence). V shed 4 bases, J shed 8 bases, and the junction held 3 bases outside the gene matches. The CDR3: CASSYDRGDEQFF. The CDR3 coding sequence is TGTGCCAGCAGTTACGACAGGGGGGATGAGCAGTTCTTC.

The chain joins TRBV6-1 to TRBJ1-5, with D hard to call. V was shortened by 4 bases and J by 9 bases, with 22 bases between the two germline ends. Germline CDR1 MNHNS, CDR2 SASEGT. The CDR3 loop spans 16 amino acids. The CDR3 is CASSVALVPSRGPQHF. The DNA for the CDR3 is TGTGCCAGCAGTGTCGCTCTTGTTCCGTCCCGGGGGCCCCAGCATTTT.

The V gene is TRBV5-8, the J gene TRBJ1-3, with D possibly matching TRBD1 (5 bases). CDR1 is SGHTS, CDR2 YDEGEE, per germline. The CDR3 runs to 14 residues. Trimming took 2 bases from V and 2 from J, leaving 8 bases between them. The CDR3 nucleotides read TGTGCCAGCAGCTTTGGAGGGGCTGGAAACACCATATATTTT. Translation gives CASSFGGAGNTIYF.

V usage is TRBV4-2 and J usage is TRBJ2-1, with 7 positions matching TRBD2. The germline V gene encodes CDR1 LGHNA and CDR2 YNFKEQ. The CDR3 runs 13 residues. V trimming: 3 bases; J trimming: 8 bases; junction bases outside the gene matches: 4. CDR3 sequence reads: CASSHRGGDEQFF. The CDR3 coding sequence is TGTGCCAGCAGCCATCGGGGAGGGGATGAGCAGTTCTTC.

The chain employs TRBV5-8 and TRBJ1-4; TRBD1 agrees at 9 bases. The V gene's germline CDR1 is SGHTS and CDR2 YDEGEE. After removal of 1 base from V and 0 bases from J, the junction contained 7 bases not matched to a gene. CDR3 length equals 18 residues. DNA for the CDR3: TGTGCCAGCAGCTTGTCCCGACAGGGGGTGACAACTAATGAAAAACTGTTTTTT. Translation gives CASSLSRQGVTTNEKLFF. Combining the CDR3 with reference TRBV5-8 and TRBJ1-4 gives the whole variable domain EAGVTQSPTHLIKTRGQQATLRCSPISGHTSVYWYQQALGLGLQFLLWYDEGEERNRGNFPPRFSGRQFPNYSSELNVNALELEDSALYLCASSLSRQGVTTNEKLFFGSGTQLSVL.

The CDR3, as DNA: TGTGCCAGCAGCTTAGTTGGGACAGGGACCGAGCAGTACTTC. Its translation is CASSLVGTGTEQYF. The V gene is TRBV7-2, the J gene TRBJ2-7, with 9 bases that match TRBD1. Trimming removed 1 base from V and 6 bases from J; junction bases left unmatched: 4. The germline CDR1 and CDR2 sequences are SGHTA and FQGNSA. CDR3 length: 14 residues.

The CDR3 DNA reads TGTGCCAGCAGCGGTACCGGACAGGGGAACACTGAAGCTTTCTTT. This translates into CASSGTGQGNTEAFF. This chain links TRBV5-6 with TRBJ1-1; TRBD1 aligns across 8 bases. The CDR3 is 15 amino acids. Germline trimming cut 4 bases from V and 1 base from J; bases unmatched to any gene: 6. Germline V CDR1 and CDR2: SGHDT, YYEEEE.

The chain links TRBV7-9 to TRBJ2-7, with D perhaps TRBD1 (6 bases). CDR1 and CDR2 from the germline V gene are SEHNR and FQNEAQ (reference sequence). The CDR3 spans 15 residues. The germline V and J ends were trimmed by 7 bases and 6 bases, with 22 bases remaining between them. The CDR3 DNA follows: TGTGCCAGCAACCTATCCGGGACACCCGTTGCCGAGCAGTACGTC. It yields the protein CASNLSGTPVAEQYV.

V gene TRBV6-5 combines with J gene TRBJ2-2; 8 bases map to TRBD1. CDR1 and CDR2 (germline): MNHEY, SVGAGI. CDR3 size: 15 residues. The J segment lost 1 base and the V segment lost 2 bases, leaving 0 bases of the junction unmatched. The CDR3 nucleotides are TGTGCCAGCAGTTACGACAGGGGGAACACCGGGGAGCTGTTTTTT. Its translation: CASSYDRGNTGELFF.

The V and J genes are TRBV4-1 and TRBJ1-5; 9 bases line up with TRBD1. CDR3 length: 17 amino acids. Trimming took 0 bases from V and 6 from J; bases not matched to a gene: 9. Germline lookup yields CDR1 MGHRA and CDR2 YSYEKL. In DNA form, the CDR3 reads TGCGCCAGCAGCCAAGATCAACCGGGACAGGGTCGTCAGCCCCAGCATTTT. It translates to CASSQDQPGQGRQPQHF.

V is TRBV5-1 and J is TRBJ2-3; 9 bases are a match to TRBD1. After removal of 1 base from V and 0 bases from J, the junction contained 9 bases not matched to a gene. The length of the CDR3 is 18 residues. In germline, CDR1 is SGHRS, CDR2 YFSETQ. CDR3 protein: CASSLMGQGGSSTDTQYF. DNA of the CDR3: TGCGCCAGCAGCTTGATGGGACAGGGAGGCTCTAGCACAGATACGCAGTATTTT.

The chain uses TRBV6-1 and TRBJ2-3; 9 positions match TRBD2. Trimming cost V 6 bases and J 2 bases; bases outside gene matches: 3. This CDR3 contains 14 residues. Germline CDR1 reads MNHNS; CDR2 reads SASEGT. The CDR3 nucleotides are TGTGCCAGCAGCGAGCGGGGGGACACAGATACGCAGTATTTT. It codes for CASSERGDTDTQYF.